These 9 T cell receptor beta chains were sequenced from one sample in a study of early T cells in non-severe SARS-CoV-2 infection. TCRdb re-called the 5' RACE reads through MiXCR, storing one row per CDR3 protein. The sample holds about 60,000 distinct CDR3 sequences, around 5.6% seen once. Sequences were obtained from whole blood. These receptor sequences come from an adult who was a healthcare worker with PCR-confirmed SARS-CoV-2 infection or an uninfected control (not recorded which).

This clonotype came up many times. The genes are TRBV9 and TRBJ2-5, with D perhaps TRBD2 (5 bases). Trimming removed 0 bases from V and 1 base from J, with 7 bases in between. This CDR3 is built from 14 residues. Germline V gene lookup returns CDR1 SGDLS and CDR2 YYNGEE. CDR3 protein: CASSVAGTQETQYF. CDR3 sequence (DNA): TGTGCCAGCAGCGTAGCGGGAACCCAAGAGACCCAGTACTTC.

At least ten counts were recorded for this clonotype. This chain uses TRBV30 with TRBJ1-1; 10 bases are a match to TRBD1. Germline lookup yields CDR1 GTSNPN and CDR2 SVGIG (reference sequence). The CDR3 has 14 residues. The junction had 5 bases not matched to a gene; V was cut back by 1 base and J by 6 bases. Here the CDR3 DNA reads TGTGCCTGGAGTGACGGGACAGGGGTACCTGAAGCTTTCTTT. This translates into CAWSDGTGVPEAFF.

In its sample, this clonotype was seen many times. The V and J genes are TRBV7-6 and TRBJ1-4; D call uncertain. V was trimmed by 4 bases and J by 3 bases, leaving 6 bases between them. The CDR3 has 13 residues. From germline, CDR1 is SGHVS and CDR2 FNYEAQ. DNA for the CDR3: TGTGCCAGCAGCTCCCGACCTAATGAAAAACTGTTTTTT. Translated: CASSSRPNEKLFF.

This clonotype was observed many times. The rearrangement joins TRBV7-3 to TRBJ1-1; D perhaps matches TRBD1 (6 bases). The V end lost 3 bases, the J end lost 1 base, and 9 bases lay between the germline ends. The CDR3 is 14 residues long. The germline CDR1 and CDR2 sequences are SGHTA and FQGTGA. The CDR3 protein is CASSFQGPNTEAFF. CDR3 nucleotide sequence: TGTGCCAGCAGCTTCCAGGGGCCGAACACTGAAGCTTTCTTT.

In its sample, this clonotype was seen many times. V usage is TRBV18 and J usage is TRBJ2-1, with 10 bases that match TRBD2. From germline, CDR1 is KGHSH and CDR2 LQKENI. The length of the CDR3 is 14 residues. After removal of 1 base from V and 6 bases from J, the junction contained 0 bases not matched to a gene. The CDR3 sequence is CASSPQREGNEQFF. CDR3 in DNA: TGTGCCAGCTCACCACAGCGGGAGGGCAATGAGCAGTTCTTC.

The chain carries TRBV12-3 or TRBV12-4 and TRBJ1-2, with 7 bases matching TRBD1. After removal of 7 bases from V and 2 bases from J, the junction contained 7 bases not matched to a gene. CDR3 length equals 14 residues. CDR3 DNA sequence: TGTGCCAGCACTCCGACAGGGAGCAACTATGGCTACACCTTC. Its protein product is CASTPTGSNYGYTF.

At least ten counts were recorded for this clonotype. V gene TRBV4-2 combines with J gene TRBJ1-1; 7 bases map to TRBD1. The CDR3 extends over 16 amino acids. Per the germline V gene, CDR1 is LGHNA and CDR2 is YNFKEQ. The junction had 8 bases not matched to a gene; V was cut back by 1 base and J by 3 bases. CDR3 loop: CASSQGFWQGDTEAFF. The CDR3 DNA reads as TGTGCCAGCAGCCAAGGCTTCTGGCAGGGGGACACTGAAGCTTTCTTT.

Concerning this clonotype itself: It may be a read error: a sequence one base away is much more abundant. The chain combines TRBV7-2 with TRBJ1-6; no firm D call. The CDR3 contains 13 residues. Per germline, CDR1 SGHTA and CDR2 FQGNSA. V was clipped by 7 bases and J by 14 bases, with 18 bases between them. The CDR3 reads CASNLPGRATLHF. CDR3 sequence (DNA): TGTGCCAGCAACCTTCCCGGGAGGGCAACCCTCCACTTT.

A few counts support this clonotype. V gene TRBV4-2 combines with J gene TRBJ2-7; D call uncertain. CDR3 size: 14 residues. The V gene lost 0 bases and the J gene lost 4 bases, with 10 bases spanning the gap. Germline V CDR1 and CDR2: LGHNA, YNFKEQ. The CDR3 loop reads CASSQDRGSYEQYF. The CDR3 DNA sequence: TGTGCCAGCAGCCAAGATCGAGGTTCGTACGAGCAGTACTTC.